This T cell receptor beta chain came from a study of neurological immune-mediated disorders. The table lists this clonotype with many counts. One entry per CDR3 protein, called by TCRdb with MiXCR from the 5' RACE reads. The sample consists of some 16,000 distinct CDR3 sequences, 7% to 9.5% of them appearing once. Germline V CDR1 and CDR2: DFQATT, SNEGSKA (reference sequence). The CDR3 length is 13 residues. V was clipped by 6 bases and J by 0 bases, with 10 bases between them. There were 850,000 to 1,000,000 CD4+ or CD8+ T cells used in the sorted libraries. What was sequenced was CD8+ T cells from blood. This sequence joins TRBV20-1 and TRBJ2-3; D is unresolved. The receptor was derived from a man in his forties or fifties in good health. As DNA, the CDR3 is TGCAGTGCCGCCGTAGAAAGCACAGATACGCAGTATTTT. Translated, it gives CSAAVESTDTQYF.